Each of the 26 T cell receptor beta chains below was sequenced from the same sample in a study of T cell responses to AZD1222 COVID-19 vaccine. Produced via immunoSEQ multiplex PCR; TCRdb's table is partial and in-frame only. The profile shows about 120,000 clones, about nine tenths of them singletons. This specimen consisted of peripheral blood, obtained on day 0 of AZD1222 vaccination. These receptors came from an adult in good health.

A single count supports this clone. The chain recombines TRBV5-1 with TRBJ2-1, with D possibly being TRBD2 (5 bases). Germline V lookup: CDR1 SGHRS, CDR2 YFSETQ. V lost 3 bases to trimming and J lost 1 base, with 11 bases between them. The CDR3 length is 15 residues. The CDR3 protein is CASSYGLISYNEQFF. The CDR3 bases are TGCGCCAGCAGCTACGGACTCATTTCCTACAATGAGCAGTTCTTC.

The V call is TRBV2, the J call TRBJ1-4, with TRBD1 as a possible D gene (5 bases). Deletions cut 10 bases from V and 0 bases from J, with 12 bases between. The length of the CDR3 is 14 residues. Germline CDR1 reads SNHLY; CDR2 reads FYNNEI. DNA of the CDR3: TGTGCCATCACCGCGGGGGCAACTAATGAAAAACTGTTTTTT. It specifies CAITAGATNEKLFF.

This chain joins TRBV5-8 and TRBJ1-4; weak D call: TRBD1 (5 bases). The CDR3 consists of 15 residues. Trimming shortened V by 0 bases and J by 5 bases, and 11 bases separated the two germline ends. Germline lookup yields CDR1 SGHTS and CDR2 YDEGEE. CDR3 sequence: CASSLGAGQNEKLFF. As DNA, the CDR3 is TGTGCCAGCAGCTTGGGCGCGGGGCAAAATGAAAAACTGTTTTTT.

The V and J genes are TRBV28 and TRBJ1-5, with D unresolved. The germline V and J ends were trimmed by 4 bases and 3 bases, with 16 bases remaining between them. Germline V lookup: CDR1 MDHEN, CDR2 SYDVKM. The CDR3 runs 16 residues. CDR3 sequence (DNA): TGTGCCAGCAGTTCCCCCGCCGGGTTGAACAATCAGCCCCAGCATTTT. Its translation: CASSSPAGLNNQPQHF.

The chain employs TRBV28 and TRBJ1-4; 9 nucleotides line up with TRBD1. CDR3 length: 15 residues. Germline CDR1 reads MDHEN; CDR2 reads SYDVKM. The V segment lost 3 bases and the J segment 8 bases; nucleotides outside the gene matches: 7. CDR3 protein: CASSFYGTGFEKLFF. The CDR3, as DNA: TGTGCCAGCAGTTTTTACGGGACAGGGTTCGAAAAACTGTTTTTT.

This chain joins TRBV7-8 and TRBJ2-3; 14 bases line up with TRBD2. CDR1 is SGHVS and CDR2 is FQNEAQ in the germline V gene. Trimming removed 4 bases from V and 10 bases from J; junction bases left unmatched: 10. The CDR3 runs 16 residues. CDR3 amino acids: CASSWGGGTSGSAQYF. The CDR3 DNA sequence: TGTGCCAGCAGCTGGGGGGGAGGGACTAGCGGGAGTGCGCAGTATTTT.

V and J are TRBV5-1 and TRBJ2-2, with D perhaps assigned TRBD1 or TRBD2 (6 bases each). Deletions cut 4 bases from V and 7 bases from J, with 14 bases between. The CDR3 has 14 residues. Per the germline V gene, CDR1 is SGHRS and CDR2 is YFSETQ. Here the CDR3 DNA reads TGCGCCAGCAGCACGGAGGGGGTTATCGGGGAGCTGTTTTTT. Translation: CASSTEGVIGELFF.

V and J are TRBV7-3 and TRBJ2-1, with D perhaps matching TRBD2 (5 bases). V lost 0 bases and J lost 7, with 13 bases in between. Germline CDR1 and CDR2: SGHTA and FQGTGA. The CDR3 length is 15 residues. CDR3 in DNA: TGTGCCAGCAGCTTAACGAGTGGGAGCCTAAATGAGCAGTTCTTC. Translating it yields CASSLTSGSLNEQFF.

V usage is TRBV24-1 and J usage is TRBJ2-1; 10 bases match TRBD1. The germline gives CDR1 KGHDR, CDR2 SFDVKD. V was pared by 1 base and J by 6 bases, with 5 bases of the junction left unmatched. The CDR3 extends over 16 amino acids. Here the CDR3 DNA reads TGTGCCACCAGTGATTTTGGCGGGACAGGGGCCAATGAGCAGTTCTTC. Protein sequence: CATSDFGGTGANEQFF.

The chain joins TRBV7-2 to TRBJ2-2; D call uncertain. The CDR3 has 14 residues. Germline CDR1 and CDR2: SGHTA and FQGNSA. Deletions cut 2 bases from V and 4 bases from J, with 8 bases between. CDR3 nucleotides: TGTGCCAGCAGCTTACAAATGGTCACCGGGGAGCTGTTTTTT. As protein: CASSLQMVTGELFF.

V is TRBV3-1 (or the pseudogene TRBV3-2) and J is TRBJ1-4; 8 nucleotides agree with TRBD1. The germline CDR1 and CDR2 sequences are LGHDT and YNNKEL (reference sequence). V shed 5 bases, J shed 8 bases, and the junction held 10 bases outside the gene matches. This CDR3 contains 15 residues. The CDR3 reads CASSKGGRGPEKLFF. The DNA of the CDR3 is TGTGCCAGCAGCAAGGGGGGCAGGGGGCCGGAAAAACTGTTTTTT.

This clone was detected once. The chain links TRBV19 to TRBJ1-6; D call uncertain. The CDR3 runs 16 residues. The V end was cut by 3 bases, the J end by 0 bases, with 9 bases between. Per germline, CDR1 LNHDA and CDR2 SQIVND (reference sequence). The CDR3 loop reads CASSISSGSYNSPLHF. CDR3 coding DNA: TGTGCCAGTAGTATTTCGTCGGGCTCCTATAATTCACCCCTCCACTTT. The full variable domain, completed using reference TRBV19 and TRBJ1-6, is DGGITQSPKYLFRKEGQNVTLSCEQNLNHDAMYWYRQDPGQGLRLIYYSQIVNDFQKGDIAEGYSVSREKKESFPLTVTSAQKNPTAFYLCASSISSGSYNSPLHFGNGTRLTVT.

The genes are TRBV18 and TRBJ1-5; 7 nucleotides match TRBD1. Trimming removed 3 bases from V and 1 base from J; junction bases left unmatched: 9. Germline-derived CDR1 and CDR2 are KGHSH and LQKENI. The length of the CDR3 is 17 residues. DNA of the CDR3: TGTGCCAGCTCACCGGAGAGGGGGCGCGGGAGCAATCAGCCCCAGCATTTT. It specifies CASSPERGRGSNQPQHF.

The chain carries TRBV7-2 and TRBJ2-7; tentatively, D is TRBD1 (6 bases). Trimming pared 1 base from V and 3 bases from J, leaving 13 bases between. The CDR3 covers 15 residues. The germline V gene has CDR1 SGHTA and CDR2 FQGNSA. The CDR3 protein is CASSLGTDGFYEQYF. The DNA of the CDR3 is TGTGCCAGCAGCTTAGGGACAGACGGGTTCTACGAGCAGTACTTC. Supplemented by reference TRBV7-2 and TRBJ2-7, the full variable domain reads GAGVSQSPSNKVTEKGKDVELRCDPISGHTALYWYRQSLGQGLEFLIYFQGNSAPDKSGLPSDRFSAERTGGSVSTLTIQRTQQEDSAVYLCASSLGTDGFYEQYFGPGTRLTVT.

For this clone: The identical CDR3 is also encoded by other nucleotide sequences in the sample. The V gene is TRBV27, the J gene TRBJ1-6; D gene ambiguous. CDR1 and CDR2 (germline): MNHEY, SMNVEV (reference sequence). The length of the CDR3 is 12 residues. V was clipped by 3 bases and J by 8 bases, with 5 bases between them. The CDR3: CASSFRDSPLHF. CDR3 coding DNA: TGTGCCAGCAGTTTTCGGGATTCACCCCTCCACTTT.

The V call is TRBV19, the J call TRBJ1-2, with 12 bases lining up with TRBD1. V was clipped by 7 bases and J by 7 bases; unmatched bases: 16. This CDR3 is 17 amino acids long. Germline CDR1 reads LNHDA; CDR2 reads SQIVND (reference sequence). The CDR3 here is CASKGVGTGGFRGGYTF. The DNA for the CDR3 is TGTGCCAGTAAGGGAGTCGGGACAGGGGGCTTCAGGGGTGGCTACACCTTC.

The chain links TRBV19 to TRBJ1-2, with 9 positions matching TRBD1. V gave up 3 bases and J gave up 8 bases; unmatched junction bases: 7. The germline V gene encodes CDR1 LNHDA and CDR2 SQIVND (reference sequence). This CDR3 is 14 amino acids long. Written as DNA, the CDR3 is TGTGCCAGTAGTATTGGGGGACAGGGAACGGGCTACACCTTC. Encoded protein: CASSIGGQGTGYTF.

For this clone: Sequence at one end of the junction differs from germline and may be a read error. The rearrangement uses TRBV19 and TRBJ2-7, with a possible D match to TRBD1 (5 bases). This CDR3 comprises 13 residues. Germline V gene data show CDR1 as LNHDA and CDR2 as SQIVND (reference sequence). The DNA for the CDR3 is TGTGCCAGTAGTATAGATCCAACAGGAAAACTCGTTTTC. Its translation: CASSIDPTGKLVF.

This clone was detected once. The genes are TRBV9 and TRBJ2-3, with 14 bases lining up with TRBD2. V lost 3 bases, J lost 9 bases, and 3 bases stayed unmatched. Germline CDR1 reads SGDLS; CDR2 reads YYNGEE. The CDR3 contains 14 residues. CDR3 amino acids: CASSGRTSGGTQYF. The CDR3 bases are TGTGCCAGCAGCGGACGGACTAGCGGGGGGACGCAGTATTTT.

The rearrangement uses TRBV6-6 and TRBJ1-6; TRBD1 is a possible D gene (5 bases). Per germline, CDR1 MNHNY and CDR2 SVGAGI (reference sequence). The CDR3 is 14 residues long. The ends were cut back, 5 bases at V and 6 bases at J, with 11 bases in the middle. The CDR3 DNA is TGTGCCAGCAGTCCCACGGGGGGTAATTCACCCCTCCACTTT. Protein: CASSPTGGNSPLHF.

This clone appeared a few times. The genes are TRBV28 and TRBJ1-4; D is unresolved. Trimming took off 6 bases at V and 8 bases at J, with 22 bases between the two ends. This CDR3 region has 16 residues. Germline V gene sequence: CDR1 MDHEN, CDR2 SYDVKM. CDR3 residues: CASSPVDGPRGEKLFF. CDR3 bases: TGTGCCAGCAGCCCAGTTGATGGCCCCCGAGGGGAAAAACTGTTTTTT.

V gene TRBV11-3 combines with J gene TRBJ1-1; the D gene is possibly TRBD1 (5 bases). Germline CDR1 is SGHNT and CDR2 is YENEEA. This CDR3 comprises 14 residues. The germline V and J ends were trimmed by 5 bases and 3 bases, with 13 bases remaining between them. In DNA, the CDR3 is TGTGCCAGCAGCCCCCGGTCGGGGGACACTGAAGCTTTCTTT. Translated, it gives CASSPRSGDTEAFF.

CDR3 protein: CASSSQGMNTEAFF. The CDR3 DNA is TGTGCCAGCAGCTCACAGGGCATGAACACTGAAGCTTTCTTT. The rearrangement joins TRBV11-2 to TRBJ1-1; tentative D call: TRBD1 (6 bases). The CDR3 totals 14 residues. Trimming removed 4 bases at V and 0 bases at J, with 9 bases between. Germline CDR1 reads SGHAT; CDR2 reads FQNNGV.

The V and J genes are TRBV19 and TRBJ2-7, with D perhaps TRBD1 or TRBD2 (5 bases each). V was clipped by 5 bases and J by 6 bases, with 17 bases between them. The CDR3 contains 14 residues. Germline V CDR1 and CDR2: LNHDA, SQIVND (reference sequence). CDR3 coding DNA: TGTGCCAGTAGTGTAGGGGACGCCACCGGCGAGCAGTACTTC. Translating gives CASSVGDATGEQYF.

V gene TRBV29-1 combines with J gene TRBJ2-5; maybe TRBD2 (5 bases). The CDR3 is made up of 13 amino acids. V lost 4 bases to trimming and J lost 5 bases, with 14 bases between them. In germline, CDR1 is SQVTM, CDR2 ANQGSEA. The CDR3 loop is CSVARYEGETQYF. Here the CDR3 DNA reads TGCAGCGTTGCCCGCTACGAGGGCGAGACCCAGTACTTC.

V gene TRBV1 combines with J gene TRBJ2-3; whether TRBD2, the table's D call, matches the DNA was not checked. TRBV1 is a pseudogene. The CDR3 is 21 amino acids. In DNA form, the CDR3 reads TGCACCAGCAGCCAAAGCGATTGGGGACTAGCGGGAGGAACTAGCACAGATACGCAGTATTTT. Its translation: CTSSQSDWGLAGGTSTDTQYF.